The entry below gives a single T cell receptor beta chain sequence along with its context. Trimming stripped 4 bases from V and 6 bases from J, with 18 bases between. CDR3 length equals 15 residues. CDR1 and CDR2 (germline): MNHEY, SVGEGT. The data are from a study of blood T cell repertoires in COVID-19. The overall study: PBMCs, B-cell-depleted T cells, or T cells were the source of the cDNA or gDNA that made up the material.

Under the authors' procedure: Amplified reference gene primers provided the basis for estimating nucleated cell counts. Assay: immunoSEQ multiplex PCR; the TCRdb copy retains only in-frame clones and omits some. That table gives V, J and clone size, and the DNA gave D and trimming. This sample has about 210,000 clones, with roughly four fifths found just once. The TCR comes from a woman aged 40 to 49 with acute or convalescent COVID-19. The chain combines TRBV6-2 or TRBV6-3 with TRBJ1-2; TRBD1 might be the D (6 bases). The material sequenced was peripheral blood. The CDR3 coding sequence is TGTGCCAGCAGTTCCACGAGGGGAGGGGGTCATGGCTACACCTTC. Translation: CASSSTRGGGHGYTF.